The TCR beta chain under discussion was sequenced for a study of blood T cell repertoires in COVID-19. On the study more broadly: Acute-phase and convalescent COVID-19 samples originated in the United States, Italy and Spain. PBMCs, B-cell-depleted T cells, or T cells provided the cDNA or gDNA that made up the material.

Per the original methods: Amplification of reference gene primers provided the estimated nucleated cell counts. Assay: immunoSEQ multiplex PCR; the TCRdb copy retains only in-frame clones and omits some. V and J calls and clone size are those listed in that table; D and trimming were worked out from the DNA. The sample records about 200,000 clones, around 86% being singletons. Trimming removed 3 bases from V and 5 bases from J; junction bases left unmatched: 10. Germline CDR1 is LGHNA and CDR2 is YNFKEQ. The CDR3 consists of 16 residues. The receptor's source is a man in his sixties who had recovered from COVID-19. This rearrangement joins TRBV4-2 to TRBJ2-1; 7 nucleotides align to TRBD2. Source material: peripheral blood. DNA for the CDR3: TGTGCCAGCAGCCACATTTCGGGGGGTAAACACAATGAGCAGTTCTTC. Its translation is CASSHISGGKHNEQFF.